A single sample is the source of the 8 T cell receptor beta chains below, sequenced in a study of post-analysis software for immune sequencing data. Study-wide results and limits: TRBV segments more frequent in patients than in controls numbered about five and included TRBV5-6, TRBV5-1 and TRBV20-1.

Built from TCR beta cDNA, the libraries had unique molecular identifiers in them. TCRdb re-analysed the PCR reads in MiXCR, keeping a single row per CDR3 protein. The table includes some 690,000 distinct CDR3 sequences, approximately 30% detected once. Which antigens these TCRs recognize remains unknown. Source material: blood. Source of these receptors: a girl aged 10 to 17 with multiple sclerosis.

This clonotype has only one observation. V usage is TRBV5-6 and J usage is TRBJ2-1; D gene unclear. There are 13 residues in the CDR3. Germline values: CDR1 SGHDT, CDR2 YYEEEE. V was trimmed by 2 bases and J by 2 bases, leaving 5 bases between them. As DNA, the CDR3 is TGTGCCAGCAGCTTTGACCCCTACAATGAGCAGTTCTTC. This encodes CASSFDPYNEQFF.

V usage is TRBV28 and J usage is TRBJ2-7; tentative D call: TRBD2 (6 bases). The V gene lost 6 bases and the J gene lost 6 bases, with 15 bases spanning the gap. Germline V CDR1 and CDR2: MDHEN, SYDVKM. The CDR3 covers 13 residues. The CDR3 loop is CASSGRGPLEQYF. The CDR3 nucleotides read TGTGCCAGCAGCGGGAGAGGCCCACTCGAGCAGTACTTC.

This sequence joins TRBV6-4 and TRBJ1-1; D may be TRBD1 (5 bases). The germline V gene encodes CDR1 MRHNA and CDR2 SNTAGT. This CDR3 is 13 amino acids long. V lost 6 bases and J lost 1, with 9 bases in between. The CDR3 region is CASRMTANTEAFF. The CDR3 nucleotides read TGTGCCAGCAGGATGACAGCGAACACTGAAGCTTTCTTT.

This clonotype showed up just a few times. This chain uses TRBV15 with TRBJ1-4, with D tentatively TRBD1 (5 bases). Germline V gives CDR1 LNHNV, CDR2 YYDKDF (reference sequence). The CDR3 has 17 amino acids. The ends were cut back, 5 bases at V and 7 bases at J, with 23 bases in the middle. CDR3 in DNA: TGTGCCACCAGCCAGGGAAGCCGACTCATTCTTGGTGAAAAACTGTTTTTT. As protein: CATSQGSRLILGEKLFF.

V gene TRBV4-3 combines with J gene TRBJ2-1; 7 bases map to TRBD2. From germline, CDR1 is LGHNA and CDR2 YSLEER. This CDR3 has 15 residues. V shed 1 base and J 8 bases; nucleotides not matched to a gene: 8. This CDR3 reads CASSQGREYRYEQFF. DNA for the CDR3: TGCGCCAGCAGCCAAGGGCGGGAGTATCGGTATGAGCAGTTCTTC.

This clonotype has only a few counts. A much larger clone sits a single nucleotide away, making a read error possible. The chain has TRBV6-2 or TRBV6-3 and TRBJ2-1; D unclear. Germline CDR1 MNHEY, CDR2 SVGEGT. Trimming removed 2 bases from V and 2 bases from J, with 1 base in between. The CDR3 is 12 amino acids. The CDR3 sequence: CASSYTYNEQFF. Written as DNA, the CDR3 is TGTGCCAGCAGTTACACCTACAATGAGCAGTTCTTC.

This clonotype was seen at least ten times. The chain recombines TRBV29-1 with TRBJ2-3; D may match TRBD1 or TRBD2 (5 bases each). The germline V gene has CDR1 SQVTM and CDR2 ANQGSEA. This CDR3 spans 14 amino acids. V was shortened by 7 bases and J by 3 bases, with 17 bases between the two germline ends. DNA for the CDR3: TGCAGCGCCCGTCGGGACCTCGGGACAGATACGCAGTATTTT. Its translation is CSARRDLGTDTQYF.

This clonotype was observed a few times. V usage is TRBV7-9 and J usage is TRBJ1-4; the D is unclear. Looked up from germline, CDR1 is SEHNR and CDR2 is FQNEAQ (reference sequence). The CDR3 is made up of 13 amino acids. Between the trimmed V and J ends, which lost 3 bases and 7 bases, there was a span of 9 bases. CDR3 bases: TGTGCCAGCAGCTTCGGTGGCGGTGAAAAACTGTTTTTT. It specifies CASSFGGGEKLFF. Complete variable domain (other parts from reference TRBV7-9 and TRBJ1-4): DTGVSQNPRHKITKRGQNVTFRCDPISEHNRLYWYRQTLGQGPEFLTYFQNEAQLEKSRLLSDRFSAERPKGSFSTLEIQRTEQGDSAMYLCASSFGGGEKLFFGSGTQLSVL.